This T cell receptor (beta chain) is drawn from a study of blood T cell repertoires in COVID-19 (dated by TCRdb to between 2020 and 2021). The study in broad terms: Samples from collaborators originated in the United States, Italy and Spain and spanned both the acute and convalescent phases of COVID-19. The prospective study material was composed of cDNA or gDNA derived from T cells, B-cell-depleted T cells, or PBMCs. Nearly every sample came with metadata listing a de-identified subject ID, COVID-19 status, age in years and sex. The repertoires were released in a freely available public database meant as a resource for research on the immune response to SARS-CoV-2. Where HLA class I and class II types were available, the types were taken from metadata supplied by the sample provider, not from assay-based typing. Samples were obtained from the ongoing ImmuneRACE study (first 160 participants) and from 1,200 or so subjects provided by 6 global collaborators. The dataset comprised deeply sampled blood TCRbeta repertoires from subjects exposed to, actively infected with, or recovered from COVID-19.

TCRbeta CDR3 regions were amplified from genomic DNA using the immunoSEQ Assay, a bias-controlled multiplex PCR. On the study's bioinformatics: Nucleated cell counts per sample were estimated from amplification of reference gene primers within the assay. Sequence reads were collapsed and filtered to measure the absolute abundance of every unique TCRbeta CDR3 rearrangement. For each sample, productive Simpson clonality was calculated as the square root of Simpson's diversity index across productive rearrangements. TCRdb provides this immuneACCESS table in a form limited to in-frame rearrangements. Some clones are lacking; in checked studies, under half of them reflect an unresolved V gene, and why the rest are absent is not known. V and J calls and clone size are copied from that table; D and trimming were computed from the DNA. The sample table contains around 180,000 clones; only one count was recorded for 86% of them. The biggest ten clones account for 2.5% to 3.5% of the sample.

Whole blood was collected in K2EDTA tubes by collaborating institutions according to the institutions' own protocols. Collaborator samples were shipped for TCRbeta analysis as frozen whole blood, isolated PBMCs, or DNA extracted from either sample type. A note on this clone: Its antigen is not yet known. Base-call qualities are not available, and no considerably larger clone is one nucleotide away.

What the research found in general, with its limitations: Clinical and demographic metadata were provided uncurated, with the amount varying by source and participant.

This clonotype was obtained from a woman in her 30s with active or convalescent COVID-19. Sequenced input: peripheral blood.

The CDR3 loop reads CASADRGTYMNTEAFF. The nucleotide sequence is TGTGCCAGCGCCGACAGGGGGACCTACATGAACACTGAAGCTTTCTTT. The chain is made from TRBV11-2 and TRBJ1-1; 9 middle bases align to TRBD1. Trimming leaves V shorter by 8 bases and J shorter by 0 bases, with the junction holding 10 bases beyond the gene matches. The CDR3, cysteine through phenylalanine, is 16 amino acids long. Of the read, only the CDR3 DNA is kept; its 48 bases are in frame from base 1. The germline V gene sets CDR1 to SGHAT and CDR2 to FQNNGV.